These 32 T cell receptor beta chains share one sample of origin, sequenced in a study of T cell changes during pregnancy in multiple sclerosis. Clones were read by immunoSEQ multiplex PCR, and TCRdb kept only the in-frame ones, dropping some. Seen here are more than 55,000 clones, 80% to 95% observed once, and the top ten hold around 0.93%. The sample in question was peripheral blood, obtained in the first trimester of pregnancy. The receptor source for this set is a female donor with multiple sclerosis, enrolled in a pregnancy study.

The DNA of the CDR3 is TGTGCCACCAGCAGAGCCGGGGGACTTGGGAACTATGGCTACACCTTC. It specifies CATSRAGGLGNYGYTF. The chain uses TRBV15 and TRBJ1-2, with a possible D match to TRBD1 (5 bases). The V end was cut by 1 base, the J end by 2 bases, with 14 bases between. CDR1 is LNHNV and CDR2 is YYDKDF in the germline V gene (reference sequence). CDR3 length: 16 amino acids. Full variable domain (remainder filled in from reference TRBV15 and TRBJ1-2): DAMVIQNPRYQVTQFGKPVTLSCSQTLNHNVMYWYQQKSSQAPKLLFHYYDKDFNNEADTPDNFQSRRPNTSFCFLDIRSPGLGDTAMYLCATSRAGGLGNYGYTFGSGTRLTVV.

The chain recombines TRBV6-1 with TRBJ1-2, with 8 bases lining up with TRBD1. The CDR3 sequence is 17 residues long. V lost 0 bases to trimming and J lost 1 base; unmatched junction nucleotides: 7. Germline V gives CDR1 MNHNS, CDR2 SASEGT. This CDR3 reads CASSEAPDRAFNYGYTF. CDR3 in DNA: TGTGCCAGCAGTGAAGCCCCGGACAGGGCCTTTAACTATGGCTACACCTTC.

The chain combines TRBV15 with TRBJ2-3; D may be TRBD2 (5 bases). V lost 5 bases and J lost 0, with 15 bases in between. CDR1 and CDR2 (germline): LNHNV, YYDKDF (reference sequence). CDR3 length equals 16 residues. CDR3: CATSLKPGLSTDTQYF. The CDR3, as DNA: TGTGCCACCAGCCTTAAACCGGGGTTAAGCACAGATACGCAGTATTTT.

The chain recombines TRBV10-3 with TRBJ2-3; 8 nucleotides agree with TRBD2. Germline assignment: CDR1 ENHRY and CDR2 SYGVKD. CDR3 length: 15 residues. The ends lost 9 bases at V and 2 bases at J; junction bases unmatched: 10. CDR3 bases: TGTGCCATAGCGTGGGGACTAGTGCCCACAGATACGCAGTATTTT. Protein: CAIAWGLVPTDTQYF.

This chain uses TRBV30 with TRBJ1-2, with D possibly TRBD1 on 5 matching bases. This CDR3 has 16 amino acids. Trimming stripped 2 bases from V and 4 bases from J, with 20 bases between. CDR1 is GTSNPN and CDR2 is SVGIG in the germline V gene (reference sequence). Written as DNA, the CDR3 is TGTGCCTGGAGTATCCTCATGGGGCAGGGTGGCTATGGCTACACCTTC. This gives the protein CAWSILMGQGGYGYTF.

The rearrangement joins TRBV29-1 to TRBJ2-2, with a tentative D call TRBD2 (5 bases). The ends were cut back, 7 bases at V and 6 bases at J, with 15 bases in the middle. The CDR3 sequence is 13 residues long. CDR1 is SQVTM and CDR2 is ANQGSEA in the germline V gene. The CDR3 reads CSAGISSAGELFF. The CDR3 nucleotides read TGCAGCGCGGGGATTAGTAGCGCCGGGGAGCTGTTTTTT.

The chain is built from TRBV4-1 and TRBJ2-5, with 7 bases that match TRBD2. The trim removed 1 base at V and 2 bases at J, leaving 4 bases unmatched. Germline CDR1 and CDR2: MGHRA and YSYEKL. The CDR3 length is 15 residues. CDR3 sequence: CASSQVPGLQETQYF. CDR3 in DNA: TGCGCCAGCAGCCAAGTCCCGGGACTACAAGAGACCCAGTACTTC.

The chain links TRBV28 to TRBJ2-2; perhaps TRBD2 as D (5 bases). This CDR3 has 17 amino acids. Germline lookup yields CDR1 MDHEN and CDR2 SYDVKM. V lost 3 bases to trimming and J lost 2 bases, with 16 bases between them. The CDR3 is CASSFASFPGNTGELFF. In nucleotides, the CDR3 is TGTGCCAGCAGTTTTGCAAGTTTTCCGGGAAACACCGGGGAGCTGTTTTTT.

This sequence joins TRBV6-5 and TRBJ1-1, with 7 positions matching TRBD1. The CDR3 consists of 16 residues. CDR1 is MNHEY, CDR2 SVGAGI, per germline. J was trimmed by 0 bases and V by 4 bases; bases with no gene match: 8. Written as DNA, the CDR3 is TGTGCCAGCAGTTCCGACAGGGCCCCCATGAACACTGAAGCTTTCTTT. Residues: CASSSDRAPMNTEAFF.

This clone was counted once. The DNA for the CDR3 is TGCGCCAGCAGCCAAGATAGGATGGAGACCACCGGGGAGCTGTTTTTT. Translation: CASSQDRMETTGELFF. This sequence joins TRBV4-1 and TRBJ2-2; D gene unclear. Per germline, CDR1 MGHRA and CDR2 YSYEKL. Trimming left V 0 bases short and J 4 bases short, with 12 bases between. CDR3 length: 16 amino acids.

This rearrangement joins TRBV28 to TRBJ1-3; D is unclear. The CDR3 is 15 amino acids. Germline CDR1 reads MDHEN; CDR2 reads SYDVKM. The V end lost 3 bases, the J end lost 4 bases, and 13 bases lay between the germline ends. CDR3 nucleotide sequence: TGTGCCAGCAGTTTCTCCGGCAGGCTGGGAAACACCATATATTTT. Its protein is CASSFSGRLGNTIYF.

V is TRBV10-3 and J is TRBJ1-1; D is ambiguous. This CDR3 is 12 amino acids long. CDR1 and CDR2 from the germline V gene are ENHRY and SYGVKD. V gave up 6 bases and J gave up 1 base, with 6 bases separating them. This chain's CDR3 is CAIRPENTEAFF. The CDR3 DNA is TGTGCCATCAGGCCAGAGAACACTGAAGCTTTCTTT.

V is TRBV11-2 and J is TRBJ1-1; TRBD1 aligns across 7 bases. The V gene's germline CDR1 is SGHAT and CDR2 FQNNGV. This CDR3 is built from 14 residues. V lost 1 base, J lost 2 bases, and 1 base stayed unmatched. The CDR3 bases are TGTGCCAGCAGCTTAGGACAGGGCAACACTGAAGCTTTCTTT. It specifies CASSLGQGNTEAFF.

This clone was seen a single time. The chain recombines TRBV6-5 with TRBJ1-2; the match to TRBD1 covers 9 bases. J was trimmed by 1 base and V by 2 bases; bases with no gene match: 5. The CDR3 sequence is 16 residues long. The germline CDR1 and CDR2 sequences are MNHEY and SVGAGI. CDR3 residues: CASSYSDRGGNYGYTF. The CDR3 DNA reads as TGTGCCAGCAGTTACAGCGACAGGGGGGGTAACTATGGCTACACCTTC.

V and J are TRBV7-9 and TRBJ2-7; D gene uncertain. The germline V and J ends were trimmed by 4 bases and 3 bases, with 22 bases remaining between them. CDR1 is SEHNR, CDR2 FQNEAQ, per germline (reference sequence). The CDR3 extends over 17 amino acids. CDR3 sequence: CASSYSGRGSPDYEQYF. The CDR3 DNA sequence: TGTGCCAGCAGCTATTCTGGCAGAGGAAGTCCTGACTACGAGCAGTACTTC.

This clone was recorded a few times. The V and J genes are TRBV7-9 and TRBJ1-2; D might be TRBD1 (6 bases). This CDR3 is built from 17 residues. Germline V gene data show CDR1 as SEHNR and CDR2 as FQNEAQ (reference sequence). With 5 bases removed from V and 7 bases from J, the gap between germline ends came to 26 bases. The CDR3 here is CASSPSTYGGRVSGYTF. In DNA form, the CDR3 reads TGTGCCAGCAGCCCCTCGACCTACGGGGGGCGAGTGAGTGGCTACACCTTC.

The chain links TRBV6-5 to TRBJ1-2; D gene unclear. This CDR3 has 13 amino acids. CDR1 and CDR2 from the germline V gene are MNHEY and SVGAGI. V lost 7 bases and J lost 0, with 9 bases in between. The CDR3 protein is CASTPTANYGYTF. For the CDR3, the DNA is TGTGCCAGCACCCCAACAGCTAACTATGGCTACACCTTC.

The chain combines TRBV19 with TRBJ1-2; 7 bases map to TRBD1. V gave up 3 bases and J gave up 5 bases; unmatched junction bases: 9. The CDR3 runs 15 residues. Germline V lookup: CDR1 LNHDA, CDR2 SQIVND (reference sequence). CDR3 amino acids: CASSIPTGTDYGYTF. Here the CDR3 DNA reads TGTGCCAGTAGTATCCCGACCGGGACAGATTATGGCTACACCTTC.

This chain joins TRBV7-3 and TRBJ1-1; D perhaps matches TRBD1 (5 bases). The CDR3 has 13 amino acids. Germline-derived CDR1 and CDR2 are SGHTA and FQGTGA. V was pared by 1 base and J by 7 bases, with 10 bases between. CDR3 protein: CASSLRAGNEAFF. CDR3 DNA sequence: TGTGCCAGCAGCTTAAGGGCAGGGAATGAAGCTTTCTTT.

This chain uses TRBV7-2 with TRBJ1-1, with TRBD1 as a possible D gene (6 bases). Trimming stripped 5 bases from V and 4 bases from J, with 11 bases between. This CDR3 contains 13 residues. In germline, CDR1 is SGHTA, CDR2 FQGNSA. In DNA form, the CDR3 reads TGTGCCAGCAGCCCAAGACAGGCCACTGAAGCTTTCTTT. As protein: CASSPRQATEAFF.

The rearrangement links TRBV4-3 to TRBJ2-7; D is possibly TRBD2 (5 bases). CDR1 is LGHNA and CDR2 is YSLEER in the germline V gene. The CDR3 totals 13 residues. The V end lost 8 bases, the J end lost 6 bases, and 17 bases lay between the germline ends. This chain's CDR3 is CASSSGVGIEQYF. The CDR3, as DNA: TGCGCCAGCTCCTCCGGGGTGGGGATCGAGCAGTACTTC.

The chain carries TRBV30 and TRBJ2-7; 8 bases line up with TRBD1. The CDR3 sequence is 19 residues long. CDR1 is GTSNPN, CDR2 SVGIG, per germline (reference sequence). V lost 4 bases and J lost 3; bases outside the gene matches: 23. The CDR3 nucleotides read TGTGCCTGGATTGGACCCCCCGGGACAGGACAAACAATCCGCTACGAGCAGTACTTC. Translation gives CAWIGPPGTGQTIRYEQYF.

This chain connects TRBV4-3 to TRBJ1-2; possibly TRBD1 for D (5 bases). Between the trimmed V and J ends, which lost 4 bases and 5 bases, there was a span of 17 bases. The CDR3 is 15 amino acids. Germline V lookup: CDR1 LGHNA, CDR2 YSLEER. CDR3 amino acids: CASSRTPGEGYGYTF. For the CDR3, the DNA is TGCGCCAGCAGCCGGACCCCGGGGGAGGGTTATGGCTACACCTTC.

This chain uses TRBV7-9 with TRBJ1-2; D unclear. CDR1 and CDR2 from the germline V gene are SEHNR and FQNEAQ (reference sequence). V lost 3 bases and J lost 1, with 6 bases in between. The CDR3 is 13 residues long. DNA for the CDR3: TGTGCCAGCAGCTTTTACAGTAACTATGGCTACACCTTC. As protein: CASSFYSNYGYTF.

The genes are TRBV6-5 and TRBJ2-7; the D gene is possibly TRBD2 (5 bases). The germline V gene has CDR1 MNHEY and CDR2 SVGAGI. CDR3 length: 11 residues. V shed 6 bases and J shed 3 bases, with 6 bases lying between them. This CDR3 is CASRGSYEQYF. The CDR3 DNA follows: TGTGCCAGCAGGGGGAGCTACGAGCAGTACTTC.

The rearrangement uses TRBV30 and TRBJ2-1; possible D gene TRBD2, 6 bases. Germline CDR1 GTSNPN, CDR2 SVGIG (reference sequence). This CDR3 has 13 residues. Trimming took 4 bases from V and 4 from J, leaving 11 bases between them. For the CDR3, the DNA is TGTGCCTGGACTGGGGACTCTTACAATGAGCAGTTCTTC. Translation: CAWTGDSYNEQFF.

This chain connects TRBV6-5 to TRBJ2-7; 8 nucleotides align to TRBD2. CDR1 and CDR2 from the germline V gene are MNHEY and SVGAGI. There are 13 residues in the CDR3. V trimming: 6 bases; J trimming: 1 base; junction bases outside the gene matches: 2. The CDR3 sequence is CASRRGGSYEQYF. CDR3 sequence (DNA): TGTGCCAGCAGACGGGGGGGTTCCTACGAGCAGTACTTC.

The count of this clone is one. This chain uses TRBV7-2 with TRBJ1-3; D is undetermined. This CDR3 has 17 amino acids. CDR1 is SGHTA and CDR2 is FQGNSA in the germline V gene. V gave up 5 bases and J gave up 1 base, with 18 bases separating them. CDR3 loop: CASSREQATRSGNTIYF. CDR3 DNA sequence: TGTGCCAGCAGCCGAGAGCAGGCGACCCGATCTGGAAACACCATATATTTT.

The CDR3 sequence is CASSASGGTGELFF. DNA of the CDR3: TGTGCCAGCAGTGCTAGCGGGGGCACCGGGGAGCTGTTTTTT. The chain employs TRBV6-1 and TRBJ2-2; TRBD2 matches at 10 bases. Looked up from germline, CDR1 is MNHNS and CDR2 is SASEGT. The CDR3 loop spans 14 amino acids. Trimming at V came to 4 bases and at J to 4 bases, leaving 0 bases not matched to a gene.

The V call is TRBV7-2, the J call TRBJ2-1; D unclear. The V end lost 1 base, the J end lost 4 bases, and 8 bases lay between the germline ends. From germline, CDR1 is SGHTA and CDR2 FQGNSA. The CDR3 runs 14 residues. The CDR3, as DNA: TGTGCCAGCAGCTTAGACGGCGGATACAATGAGCAGTTCTTC. Its translation is CASSLDGGYNEQFF.

The V and J genes are TRBV6-6 and TRBJ2-3, with TRBD1 matching 7 bases. The CDR3 extends over 14 amino acids. CDR1 is MNHNY, CDR2 SVGAGI, per germline (reference sequence). Trimming cost V 6 bases and J 5 bases; bases outside gene matches: 8. The CDR3 DNA reads TGTGCCAGCAGAGATGAGGGGGCTGGAGATACGCAGTATTTT. This codes for CASRDEGAGDTQYF.

The chain combines TRBV18 with TRBJ1-3; no definite D call. The CDR3 covers 16 residues. Germline assignment: CDR1 KGHSH and CDR2 LQKENI. The V gene lost 3 bases and the J gene lost 2 bases, with 14 bases spanning the gap. The CDR3 coding sequence is TGTGCCAGCTCACCTGTAAGGGAGACCACTGGAAACACCATATATTTT. Its translation: CASSPVRETTGNTIYF.